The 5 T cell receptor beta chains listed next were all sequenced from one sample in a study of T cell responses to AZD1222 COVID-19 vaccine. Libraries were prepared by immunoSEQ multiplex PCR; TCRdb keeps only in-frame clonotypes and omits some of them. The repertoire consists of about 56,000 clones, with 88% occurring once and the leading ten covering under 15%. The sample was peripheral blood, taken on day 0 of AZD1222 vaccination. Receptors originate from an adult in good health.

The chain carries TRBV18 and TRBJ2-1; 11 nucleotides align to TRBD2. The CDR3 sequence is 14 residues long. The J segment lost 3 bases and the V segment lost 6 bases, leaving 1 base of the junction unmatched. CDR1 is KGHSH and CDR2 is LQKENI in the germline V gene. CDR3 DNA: TGTGCCAGCTCGACTAGCGGGAACTACAATGAGCAGTTCTTC. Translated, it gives CASSTSGNYNEQFF. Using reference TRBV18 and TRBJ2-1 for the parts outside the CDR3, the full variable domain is NAGVMQNPRHLVRRRGQEARLRCSPMKGHSHVYWYRQLPEEGLKFMVYLQKENIIDESGMPKERFSAEFPKEGPSILRIQQVVRGDSAAYFCASSTSGNYNEQFFGPGTRLTVL.

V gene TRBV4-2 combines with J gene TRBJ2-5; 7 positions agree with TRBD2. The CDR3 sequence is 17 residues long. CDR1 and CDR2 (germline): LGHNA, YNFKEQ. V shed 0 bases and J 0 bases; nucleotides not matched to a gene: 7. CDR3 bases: TGTGCCAGCAGCCAAGATTTGAGCGGGGCGTACCAAGAGACCCAGTACTTC. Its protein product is CASSQDLSGAYQETQYF.

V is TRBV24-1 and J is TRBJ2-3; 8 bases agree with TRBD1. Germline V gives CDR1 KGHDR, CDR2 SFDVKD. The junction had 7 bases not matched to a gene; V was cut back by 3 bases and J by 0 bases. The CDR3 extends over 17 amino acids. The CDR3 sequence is CATSDPWTGRSTDTQYF. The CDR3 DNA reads TGTGCCACCAGTGATCCTTGGACAGGGAGGAGCACAGATACGCAGTATTTT.

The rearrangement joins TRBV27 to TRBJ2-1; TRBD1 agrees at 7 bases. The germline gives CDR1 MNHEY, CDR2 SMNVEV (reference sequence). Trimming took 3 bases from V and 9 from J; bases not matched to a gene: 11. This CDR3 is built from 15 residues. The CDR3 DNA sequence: TGTGCCAGCAGTTTGTCCCAAGACAGGGTGGGTGAGCAGTTCTTC. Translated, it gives CASSLSQDRVGEQFF.

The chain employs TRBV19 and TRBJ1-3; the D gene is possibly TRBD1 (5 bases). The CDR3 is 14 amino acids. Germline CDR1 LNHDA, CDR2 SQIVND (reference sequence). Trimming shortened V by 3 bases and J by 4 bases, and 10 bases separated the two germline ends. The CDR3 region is CASSIKGPGNTIYF. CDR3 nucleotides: TGTGCCAGTAGTATTAAGGGGCCCGGAAACACCATATATTTT.